This TCR beta chain was captured in a study of vaccination effects on CD4 cells after COVID-19. The wider study: Sampling occurred a median 72 days post second dose, range 14 to 241.

TCRdb's table, derived via immunoSEQ multiplex PCR, lists solely in-frame clones and lacks some. Here the sample spans roughly 34,000 clones, around 80% being singletons. Losses at the gene ends were 3 bases for V and 5 bases for J; bases not matched to a gene: 6. CDR3 length equals 14 residues. CDR1 and CDR2 (germline): MGHDK, SYGVNS. Antigen-specific CD4+ T cells were first expanded with viral peptide pools by the ViraFEST assay and only then sequenced. Following culture for approximately ten days, CD4+ T cells were isolated. Either the BNT162b2 or mRNA-1273 vaccine was given to participants in two doses. As concerns this clone: The antigen remains unidentified.

The material sequenced was CD4+ T cells from PBMCs cultured with HCoV-NL63 spike peptides, taken after COVID-19 vaccination. The TCR sequence derives from a human donor who received a COVID-19 vaccine. Some clones in this sample may be carry-over from other donors' samples. The V gene is TRBV25-1, the J gene TRBJ1-2; 7 bases align to TRBD1. CDR3 sequence (DNA): TGTGCCAGCAGTGACGACAGGGTCCCTTATGGCTACACCTTC. This encodes CASSDDRVPYGYTF.